What follows are 13 T cell receptor beta chains derived from one specimen sequenced in a study of Tregs in tolerant kidney transplant recipients (dated by TCRdb to between 2018 and 2020). Libraries were built with the immunoSEQ multiplex PCR assay. TCRdb took this table from immuneACCESS and kept in-frame rearrangements with V and J called. Such tables lack part of the clones; where checked against another copy, unresolved V genes explain under half of the gap, and the rest is unexplained. The sample table shows about 87,000 clones, and roughly 93% are seen once. Of the sample, 0.46% is held by the ten largest clones. In light of the paper, this sample's time point label describes: blood sample drawn before combined kidney and bone marrow transplant. This specimen consisted of CD4+ T cells from blood, obtained before the transplant. These receptors all come from a human donor who received a combined kidney and bone marrow transplant.

The chain joins TRBV11-3 to TRBJ2-3; tentatively, D is TRBD2 (6 bases). V was cut by 0 bases and J by 0 bases, with 7 bases left in between. Germline values: CDR1 SGHNT, CDR2 YENEEA. The CDR3 runs to 15 residues. This chain's CDR3 is CASSLDGTSTDTQYF. The CDR3, as DNA: TGTGCCAGCAGCTTAGACGGGACTAGCACAGATACGCAGTATTTT.

V gene TRBV2 combines with J gene TRBJ2-1, with 13 bases matching TRBD2. Per the germline V gene, CDR1 is SNHLY and CDR2 is FYNNEI. Trimming at V came to 4 bases and at J to 1 base, leaving 13 bases not matched to a gene. The CDR3 totals 20 residues. Here the CDR3 DNA reads TGTGCCAGCAGTGTTTTGGAACTAGCGGGAGGGACCAGGTCCTACAATGAGCAGTTCTTC. Amino acid sequence: CASSVLELAGGTRSYNEQFF. Full variable domain (outside the CDR3, taken from reference TRBV2 and TRBJ2-1): EPEVTQTPSHQVTQMGQEVILRCVPISNHLYFYWYRQILGQKVEFLVSFYNNEISEKSEIFDDQFSVERPDGSNFTLKIRSTKLEDSAMYFCASSVLELAGGTRSYNEQFFGPGTRLTVL.

The CDR3: CASGLGSGGVYNEQFF. DNA of the CDR3: TGTGCTAGTGGTTTGGGGAGCGGGGGGGTCTACAATGAGCAGTTCTTC. V gene TRBV12-5 combines with J gene TRBJ2-1; 10 positions agree with TRBD2. V lost 1 base, J lost 3 bases, and 3 bases stayed unmatched. The CDR3 totals 16 residues. Germline-derived CDR1 and CDR2 are LGHNT and FRNRAP.

The chain carries TRBV5-1 and TRBJ2-3; D remains ambiguous. Deletions cut 5 bases from V and 2 bases from J, with 9 bases between. Germline V gene sequence: CDR1 SGHRS, CDR2 YFSETQ. The CDR3 has 13 residues. The CDR3 DNA is TGCGCCAGCAGAACTACCTCCACAGATACGCAGTATTTT. Amino acid sequence: CASRTTSTDTQYF.

The V call is TRBV7-2, the J call TRBJ2-3, with a weak D call TRBD2 (6 bases). The V end lost 3 bases, the J end lost 11 bases, and 12 bases lay between the germline ends. CDR3 length equals 12 residues. Germline-derived CDR1 and CDR2 are SGHTA and FQGNSA. In DNA, the CDR3 is TGTGCCAGCAGCTTCCCCACCGGGGGGCAGTATTTT. Its translation is CASSFPTGGQYF.

This clone was recorded only once. The V call is TRBV7-2, the J call TRBJ2-3; a possible D gene is TRBD2 (6 bases). The CDR3 runs 13 residues. The germline V and J ends were trimmed by 4 bases and 4 bases, with 9 bases remaining between them. CDR1 is SGHTA and CDR2 is FQGNSA in the germline V gene. The CDR3: CASSSLAADTQYF. The CDR3 DNA reads TGTGCCAGCAGCTCACTAGCAGCAGATACGCAGTATTTT.

The chain uses TRBV15 and TRBJ1-1; the match to TRBD1 covers 7 bases. The CDR3 is 15 amino acids. V shed 2 bases, J shed 5 bases, and the junction held 8 bases outside the gene matches. Looked up from germline, CDR1 is LNHNV and CDR2 is YYDKDF (reference sequence). The DNA for the CDR3 is TGTGCCACCAGCAGATTCCCCAGGGGGTTGACTGAAGCTTTCTTT. Translation: CATSRFPRGLTEAFF.

This chain uses TRBV7-6 with TRBJ2-3; a weak D match, TRBD2 (5 bases). The CDR3 runs to 14 residues. Trimming took off 1 base at V and 3 bases at J, with 8 bases between the two ends. Per germline, CDR1 SGHVS and CDR2 FNYEAQ. The CDR3 is CASSLGVATDTQYF. As DNA, the CDR3 is TGTGCCAGCAGCTTAGGGGTAGCGACAGATACGCAGTATTTT.

The chain combines TRBV4-3 with TRBJ2-3, with D tentatively TRBD2 (5 bases). The CDR3 is 16 residues long. Germline CDR1 reads LGHNA; CDR2 reads YSLEER. Trimming removed 0 bases from V and 1 base from J, with 11 bases in between. This CDR3 is CASSQDRGVGTDTQYF. In DNA form, the CDR3 reads TGCGCCAGCAGCCAAGATCGGGGAGTTGGCACAGATACGCAGTATTTT.

The CDR3 nucleotides read TGTGCCAGCAGTTACTCCCCCTTCACTGAAGCTTTCTTT. It yields the protein CASSYSPFTEAFF. V and J are TRBV6-6 and TRBJ1-1; D not certain. Looked up from germline, CDR1 is MNHNY and CDR2 is SVGAGI (reference sequence). V shed 0 bases and J shed 4 bases, with 6 bases lying between them. The CDR3 consists of 13 residues.

This clone was recorded once. The chain carries TRBV7-6 and TRBJ2-7, with 10 bases fitting TRBD2. Germline CDR1 reads SGHVS; CDR2 reads FNYEAQ. Trimming at V came to 3 bases and at J to 2 bases, leaving 13 bases not matched to a gene. The CDR3 loop spans 18 amino acids. The CDR3 loop reads CASSFRLGLAEVPYEQYF. CDR3 coding DNA: TGTGCCAGCAGCTTCCGCCTCGGACTAGCGGAAGTACCCTACGAGCAGTACTTC.

The V and J genes are TRBV7-9 and TRBJ1-4; maybe TRBD1 (5 bases). V was trimmed by 7 bases and J by 0 bases, leaving 12 bases between them. This CDR3 comprises 15 residues. CDR1 and CDR2 from the germline V gene are SEHNR and FQNEAQ (reference sequence). CDR3 amino acids: CASTQQAATNEKLFF. DNA for the CDR3: TGTGCCAGCACCCAACAGGCAGCAACTAATGAAAAACTGTTTTTT.

This rearrangement joins TRBV5-6 to TRBJ2-1; 9 nucleotides align to TRBD2. Germline assignment: CDR1 SGHDT and CDR2 YYEEEE. With 6 bases clipped from V and 4 bases from J, the junction kept 8 bases outside the gene matches. This CDR3 is 15 amino acids long. CDR3 bases: TGTGCCAGCACAAAAATAGCGGGAGCTTACAATGAGCAGTTCTTC. Translation: CASTKIAGAYNEQFF.